Sequencing of this T cell receptor beta chain was carried out in a study of T-cell reconstitution after alpha-beta-depleted transplantation in children. Findings and limits, study-wide: Recipient T cells and thymic progenitors that survived gave rise to the high TCRbeta diversity observed at day 60 in some patients. T-cell numbers and diversity, one year after transplant, stemmed largely from T cells that were newly produced.

The CDR3 contains 14 residues. The ends lost 7 bases at V and 10 bases at J; junction bases unmatched: 11. Germline CDR1 MNHEY, CDR2 SMNVEV (reference sequence). For this clonotype: Its target is not known.

TCRbeta library preparation incorporated unique molecular identifiers. TCRdb reprocessed the PCR reads via MiXCR and lists one record per CDR3 protein. Of under 70,000 distinct CDR3 sequences in the sample, roughly 10% were seen once. The rearrangement links TRBV27 to TRBJ2-1, with TRBD2 matching 9 bases. The sequence derives from a boy aged 10-17 years with acute myeloid leukemia, due to receive a stem cell transplant. The source was PBMCs, collected before TCRalphabeta/CD19-depleted stem cell transplant. The CDR3 reads CASKVRGAGGEQFF. The DNA for the CDR3 is TGTGCCAGCAAAGTTAGGGGCGCGGGAGGGGAGCAGTTCTTC.